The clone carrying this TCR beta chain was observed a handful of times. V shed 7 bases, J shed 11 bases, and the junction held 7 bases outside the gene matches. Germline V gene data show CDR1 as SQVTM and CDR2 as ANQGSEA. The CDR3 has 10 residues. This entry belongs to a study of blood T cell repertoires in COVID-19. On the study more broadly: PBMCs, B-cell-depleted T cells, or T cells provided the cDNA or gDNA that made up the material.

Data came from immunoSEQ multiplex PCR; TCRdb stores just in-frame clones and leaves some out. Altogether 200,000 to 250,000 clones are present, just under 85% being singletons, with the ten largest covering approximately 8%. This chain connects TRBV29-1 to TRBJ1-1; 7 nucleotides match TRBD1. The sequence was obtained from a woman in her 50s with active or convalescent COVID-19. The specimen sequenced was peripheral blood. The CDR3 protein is CSGRQGTAFF. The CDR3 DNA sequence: TGCAGCGGACGACAGGGTACCGCTTTCTTT.